The 14 T cell receptor beta chains reported below all come from one sample, sequenced in a study of shared clonotypes between healthy human individuals (dated by TCRdb to the early 2020s). Library preparation used the immunoSEQ multiplex PCR assay. TCRdb mirrors the immuneACCESS table, restricted to in-frame sequences. Some clones are absent from its copies; in checked studies, under half trace to an unresolved V gene, and the reason for the others is unknown. This sample holds millions of clones; about 92% were observed only once. The top ten constitute under 2% of the sample. For the CD8 naive samples, CD45RO-negative cells were positively selected for CCR7, yielding a CD45RA+CCR7+ population from which TemRA cells were excluded. Input material: naive CD8+ T cells from PBMCs. The cell subset or site label, as the study defines it: CD45RA+CCR7+. The source of these receptors is a man younger than 35 in good health. Some clones in this sample may be carry-over from other donors' samples.

This chain links TRBV4-2 with TRBJ2-7; TRBD2 aligns across 7 bases. The V gene's germline CDR1 is LGHNA and CDR2 YNFKEQ. This CDR3 has 15 residues. Unmatched junction bases numbered 7, after V lost 1 base and J lost 4 bases. The CDR3: CASSQGAGVLYEQYF. Here the CDR3 DNA reads TGTGCCAGCAGCCAAGGGGCGGGAGTATTGTACGAGCAGTACTTC.

The V gene is TRBV6-5, the J gene TRBJ2-2; TRBD2 aligns across 8 bases. The CDR3 covers 14 residues. Germline CDR1 and CDR2: MNHEY and SVGAGI. The V segment lost 7 bases and the J segment 5 bases; nucleotides outside the gene matches: 6. CDR3 nucleotides: TGTGCCAGCACCATACGCGGGGGGACCGGGGAGCTGTTTTTT. Its protein is CASTIRGGTGELFF.

V and J are TRBV10-2 and TRBJ2-3; the match to TRBD1 covers 10 bases. J was trimmed by 2 bases and V by 2 bases; bases with no gene match: 4. Germline CDR1 WSHSY, CDR2 SAAADI. The CDR3 covers 16 residues. The CDR3 region has the DNA TGCGCCAGCAGTGAGGGACAGGGGGACGCCACAGATACGCAGTATTTT. It yields the protein CASSEGQGDATDTQYF.

A few counts support this clone. V gene TRBV6-6 combines with J gene TRBJ1-1; D gene unclear. This CDR3 contains 15 residues. Germline V gene sequence: CDR1 MNHNY, CDR2 SVGAGI (reference sequence). The V end was cut by 5 bases, the J end by 4 bases, with 17 bases between. Here the CDR3 reads CASSLPSPVVTEAFF. The DNA for the CDR3 is TGTGCCAGCAGTCTCCCTTCCCCGGTGGTCACTGAAGCTTTCTTT.

The V call is TRBV27, the J call TRBJ2-7, with no clear D. Germline values: CDR1 MNHEY, CDR2 SMNVEV (reference sequence). CDR3 length equals 14 residues. V was shortened by 3 bases and J by 5 bases, with 14 bases between the two germline ends. The CDR3 loop reads CASSLRIFAHEQYF. The CDR3, as DNA: TGTGCCAGCAGTTTGAGGATCTTTGCCCACGAGCAGTACTTC.

This chain connects TRBV9 to TRBJ2-3; D is unclear. This CDR3 region has 15 residues. Trimming left V 3 bases short and J 5 bases short, with 16 bases between. Germline V gene lookup returns CDR1 SGDLS and CDR2 YYNGEE. CDR3 amino acids: CASSEGKALIDTQYF. Here the CDR3 DNA reads TGTGCCAGCAGCGAGGGAAAGGCTCTGATAGATACGCAGTATTTT.

This rearrangement joins TRBV13 to TRBJ2-7; unclear D gene. The germline V and J ends were trimmed by 7 bases and 3 bases, with 16 bases remaining between them. CDR1 and CDR2 from the germline V gene are PRHDT and FYEKMQ (reference sequence). The CDR3 runs to 14 residues. DNA of the CDR3: TGTGCCAGCAAGCCTGGACCCCGGAGCTACGAGCAGTACTTC. This gives the protein CASKPGPRSYEQYF.

Details on this clone: The same CDR3 can be traced to other DNA sequences in this sample. The V gene is TRBV27, the J gene TRBJ1-5; weak D call: TRBD1 (6 bases). The CDR3 loop spans 14 amino acids. Trimming cost V 2 bases and J 2 bases, with 7 bases left between them. Germline V CDR1 and CDR2: MNHEY, SMNVEV (reference sequence). Here the CDR3 DNA reads TGTGCCAGCAGTTTAAGGGGGGGCAATCAGCCCCAGCATTTT. It encodes CASSLRGGNQPQHF.

The J gene is TRBJ2-7, the V gene TRBV7-2; D may be TRBD2 (7 bases). Trimming left V 4 bases short and J 2 bases short, with 21 bases between. The CDR3 is made up of 17 amino acids. In germline, CDR1 is SGHTA, CDR2 FQGNSA. DNA for the CDR3: TGTGCCAGCAGCTCTTGGGACACGGGGGGCCTTCCCTACGAGCAGTACTTC. It translates to CASSSWDTGGLPYEQYF.

The rearrangement links TRBV7-2 to TRBJ2-2, with TRBD1 as a possible D gene (6 bases). The CDR3 contains 15 residues. Trimming pared 3 bases from V and 0 bases from J, leaving 8 bases between. CDR1 and CDR2 (germline): SGHTA, FQGNSA. Written as DNA, the CDR3 is TGTGCCAGCAGCTTTACAGGGCCGAACACCGGGGAGCTGTTTTTT. This encodes CASSFTGPNTGELFF.

V is TRBV2 and J is TRBJ2-7; D is perhaps TRBD1 (5 bases). Germline values: CDR1 SNHLY, CDR2 FYNNEI. The V and J ends lost 3 bases and 5 bases respectively, with 14 bases between them. The length of the CDR3 is 14 residues. The CDR3 DNA reads TGTGCCAGCAGTGACCAGGGTACGTTCGACGAGCAGTACTTC. Translating it yields CASSDQGTFDEQYF.

V gene TRBV5-5 combines with J gene TRBJ1-1, with D possibly being TRBD1 (6 bases). Germline CDR1 reads SGHKS; CDR2 reads YYEKEE (reference sequence). With 5 bases removed from V and 0 bases from J, the gap between germline ends came to 17 bases. The CDR3 length is 16 residues. This CDR3 is CASSLLGTGMNTEAFF. The DNA of the CDR3 is TGTGCCAGCAGTCTCTTGGGAACAGGGATGAACACTGAAGCTTTCTTT.

This chain links TRBV19 with TRBJ1-2, with a weak D call TRBD1 (5 bases). V dropped 5 bases and J dropped 4 bases, with 11 bases sitting between them. CDR1 is LNHDA, CDR2 SQIVND, per germline (reference sequence). The CDR3 extends over 13 amino acids. In DNA form, the CDR3 reads TGTGCCAGTAGTCTGGCAGGGAGCTATGGCTACACCTTC. The encoded protein is CASSLAGSYGYTF.

The rearrangement joins TRBV9 to TRBJ1-1; D may be TRBD1 (5 bases). Per the germline V gene, CDR1 is SGDLS and CDR2 is YYNGEE. CDR3 length equals 15 residues. V lost 0 bases to trimming and J lost 6 bases, with 15 bases between them. The CDR3 DNA reads as TGTGCCAGCAGCGTAGGATGGGACGGAAACGCTGAAGCTTTCTTT. Its protein product is CASSVGWDGNAEAFF.